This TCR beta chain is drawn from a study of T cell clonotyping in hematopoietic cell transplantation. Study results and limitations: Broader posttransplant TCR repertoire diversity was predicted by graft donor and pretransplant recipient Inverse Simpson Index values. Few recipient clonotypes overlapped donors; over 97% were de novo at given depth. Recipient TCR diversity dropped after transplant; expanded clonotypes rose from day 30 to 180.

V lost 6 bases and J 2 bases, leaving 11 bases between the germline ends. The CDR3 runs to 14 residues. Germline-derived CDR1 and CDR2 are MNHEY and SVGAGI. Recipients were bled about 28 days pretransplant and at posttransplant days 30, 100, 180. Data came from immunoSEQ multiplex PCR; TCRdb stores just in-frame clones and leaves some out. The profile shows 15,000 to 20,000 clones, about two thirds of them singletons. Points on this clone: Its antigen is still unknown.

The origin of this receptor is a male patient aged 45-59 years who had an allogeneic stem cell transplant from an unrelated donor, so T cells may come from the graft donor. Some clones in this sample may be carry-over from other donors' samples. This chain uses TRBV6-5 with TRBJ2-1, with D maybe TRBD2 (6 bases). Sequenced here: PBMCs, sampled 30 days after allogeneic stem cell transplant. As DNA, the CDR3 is TGTGCCAGCAGCCCGGGAGAACCCTACAATGAGCAGTTCTTC. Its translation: CASSPGEPYNEQFF.